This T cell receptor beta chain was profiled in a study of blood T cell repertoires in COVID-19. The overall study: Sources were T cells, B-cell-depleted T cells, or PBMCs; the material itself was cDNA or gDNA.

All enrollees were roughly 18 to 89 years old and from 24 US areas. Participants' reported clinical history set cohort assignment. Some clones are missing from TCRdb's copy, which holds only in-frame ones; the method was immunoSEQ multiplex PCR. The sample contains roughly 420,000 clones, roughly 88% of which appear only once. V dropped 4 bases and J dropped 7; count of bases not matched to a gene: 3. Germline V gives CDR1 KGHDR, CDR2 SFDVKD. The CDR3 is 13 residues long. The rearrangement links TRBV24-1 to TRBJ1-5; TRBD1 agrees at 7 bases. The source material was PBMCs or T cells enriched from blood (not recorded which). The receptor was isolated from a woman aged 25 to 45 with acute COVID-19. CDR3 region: CATSEQGWQPQHF. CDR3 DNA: TGTGCCACCAGTGAACAGGGGTGGCAGCCCCAGCATTTT.